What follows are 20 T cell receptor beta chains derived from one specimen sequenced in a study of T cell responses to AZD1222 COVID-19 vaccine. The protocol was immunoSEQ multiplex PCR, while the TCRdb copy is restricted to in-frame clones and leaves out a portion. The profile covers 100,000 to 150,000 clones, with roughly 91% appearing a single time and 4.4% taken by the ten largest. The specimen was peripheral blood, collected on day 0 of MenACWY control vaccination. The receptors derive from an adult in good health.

CDR3 residues: CASTDPGGVQPQHF. The CDR3 bases are TGTGCCAGCACAGACCCAGGGGGGGTTCAGCCCCAGCATTTT. The J gene is TRBJ1-5, the V gene TRBV6-5; TRBD1 aligns across 7 bases. CDR3 length: 14 amino acids. V was clipped by 7 bases and J by 6 bases; unmatched bases: 9. The germline V gene has CDR1 MNHEY and CDR2 SVGAGI.

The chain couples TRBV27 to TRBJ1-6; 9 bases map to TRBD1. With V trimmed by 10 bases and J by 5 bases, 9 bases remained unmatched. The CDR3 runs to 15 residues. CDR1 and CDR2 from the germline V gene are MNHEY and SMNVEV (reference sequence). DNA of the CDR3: TGTGCCACCGCCGTACAGGGGGCGGATAATTCACCCCTCCACTTT. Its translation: CATAVQGADNSPLHF.

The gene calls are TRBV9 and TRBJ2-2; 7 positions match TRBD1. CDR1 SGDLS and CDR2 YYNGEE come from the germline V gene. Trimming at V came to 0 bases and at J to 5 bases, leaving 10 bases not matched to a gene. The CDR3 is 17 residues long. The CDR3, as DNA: TGTGCCAGCAGCGTAGAGGGGGCTAGCCGGTTAACCGGGGAGCTGTTTTTT. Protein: CASSVEGASRLTGELFF.

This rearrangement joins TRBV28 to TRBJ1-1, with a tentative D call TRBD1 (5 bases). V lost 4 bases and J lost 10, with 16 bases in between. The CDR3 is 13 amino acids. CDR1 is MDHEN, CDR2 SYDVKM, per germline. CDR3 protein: CASSSRVGTRAFF. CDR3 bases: TGTGCCAGCAGTTCCAGGGTGGGGACGAGAGCTTTCTTT.

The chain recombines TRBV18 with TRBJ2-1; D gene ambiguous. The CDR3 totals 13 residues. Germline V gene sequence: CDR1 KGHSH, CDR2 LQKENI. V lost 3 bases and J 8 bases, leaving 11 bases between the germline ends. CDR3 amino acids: CASSPRYSDEQFF. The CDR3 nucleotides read TGTGCCAGCTCACCGAGGTACAGCGATGAGCAGTTCTTC.

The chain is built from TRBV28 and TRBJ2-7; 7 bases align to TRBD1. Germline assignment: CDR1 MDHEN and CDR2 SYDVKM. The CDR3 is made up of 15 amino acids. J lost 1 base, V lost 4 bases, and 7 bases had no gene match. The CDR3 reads CASSSTGKGSYEQYF. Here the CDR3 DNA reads TGTGCCAGCAGTTCGACAGGGAAGGGGTCCTACGAGCAGTACTTC.

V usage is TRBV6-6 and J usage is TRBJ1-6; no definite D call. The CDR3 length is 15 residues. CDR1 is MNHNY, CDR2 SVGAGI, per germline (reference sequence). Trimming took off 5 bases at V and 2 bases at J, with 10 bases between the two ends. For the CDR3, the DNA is TGTGCCAGCAGTGGAGGTATAACCTATAATTCACCCCTCCACTTT. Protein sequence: CASSGGITYNSPLHF.

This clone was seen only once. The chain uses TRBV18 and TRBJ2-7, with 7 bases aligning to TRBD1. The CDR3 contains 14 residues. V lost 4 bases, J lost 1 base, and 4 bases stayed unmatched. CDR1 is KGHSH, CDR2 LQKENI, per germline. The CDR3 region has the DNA TGTGCCAGCTCACGGACCAGGGGGTCCTACGAGCAGTACTTC. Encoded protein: CASSRTRGSYEQYF.

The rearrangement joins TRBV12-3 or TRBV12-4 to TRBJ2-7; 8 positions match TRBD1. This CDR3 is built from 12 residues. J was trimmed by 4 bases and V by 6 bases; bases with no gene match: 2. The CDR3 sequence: CASRDRAYEQYF. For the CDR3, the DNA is TGTGCCAGCAGGGACAGGGCATACGAGCAGTACTTC.

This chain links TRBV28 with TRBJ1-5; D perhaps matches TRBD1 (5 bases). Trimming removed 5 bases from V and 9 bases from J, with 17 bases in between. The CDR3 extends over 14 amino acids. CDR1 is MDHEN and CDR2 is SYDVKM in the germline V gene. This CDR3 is CASSPGHLPWPQHF. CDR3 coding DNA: TGTGCCAGCAGTCCCGGACACCTCCCGTGGCCCCAGCATTTT.

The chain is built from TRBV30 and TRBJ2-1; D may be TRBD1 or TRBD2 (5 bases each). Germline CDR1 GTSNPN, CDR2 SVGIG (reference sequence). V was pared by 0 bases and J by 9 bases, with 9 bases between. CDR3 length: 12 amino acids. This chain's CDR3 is CAWSVHGTEQFF. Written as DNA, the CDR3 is TGTGCCTGGAGTGTACACGGGACTGAGCAGTTCTTC.

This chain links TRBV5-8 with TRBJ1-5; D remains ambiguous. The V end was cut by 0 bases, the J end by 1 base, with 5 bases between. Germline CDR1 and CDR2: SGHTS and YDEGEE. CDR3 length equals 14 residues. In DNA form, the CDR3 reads TGTGCCAGCAGCTTGGGCTGGAGCAATCAGCCCCAGCATTTT. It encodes CASSLGWSNQPQHF.

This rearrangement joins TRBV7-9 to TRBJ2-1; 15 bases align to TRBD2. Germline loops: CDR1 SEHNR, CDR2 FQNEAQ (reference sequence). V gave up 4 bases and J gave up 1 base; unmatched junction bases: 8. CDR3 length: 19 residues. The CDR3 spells CASSSIGGLAGGSYNEQFF. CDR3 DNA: TGTGCCAGCAGCTCAATAGGGGGACTAGCGGGAGGTTCCTACAATGAGCAGTTCTTC.

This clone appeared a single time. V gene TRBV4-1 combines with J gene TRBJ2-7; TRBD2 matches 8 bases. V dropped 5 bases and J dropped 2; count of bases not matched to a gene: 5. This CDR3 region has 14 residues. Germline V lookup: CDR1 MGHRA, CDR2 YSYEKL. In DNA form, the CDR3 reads TGCGCCAGCAGCACGGGACTAGGGGCCTACGAGCAGTACTTC. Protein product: CASSTGLGAYEQYF.

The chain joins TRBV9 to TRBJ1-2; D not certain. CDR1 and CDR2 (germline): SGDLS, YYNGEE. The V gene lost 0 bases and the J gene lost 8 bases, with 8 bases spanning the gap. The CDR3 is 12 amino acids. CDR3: CASSVAYSGYTF. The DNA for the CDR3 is TGTGCCAGCAGCGTAGCTTATAGCGGCTACACCTTC.

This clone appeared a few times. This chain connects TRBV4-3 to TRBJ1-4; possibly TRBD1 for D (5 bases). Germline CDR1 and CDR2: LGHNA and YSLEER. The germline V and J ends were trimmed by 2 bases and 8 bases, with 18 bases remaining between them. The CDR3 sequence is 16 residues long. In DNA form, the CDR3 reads TGCGCCAGCAGCCAAAAGGCCGGGACCGGGGACGAAAAACTGTTTTTT. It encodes CASSQKAGTGDEKLFF.

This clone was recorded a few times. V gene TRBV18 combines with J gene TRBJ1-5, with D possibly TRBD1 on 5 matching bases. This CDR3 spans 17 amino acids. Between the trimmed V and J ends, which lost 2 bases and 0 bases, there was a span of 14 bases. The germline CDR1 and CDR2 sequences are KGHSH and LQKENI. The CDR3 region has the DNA TGTGCCAGCTCACCAATACAGGCAGTTCTTAGCAATCAGCCCCAGCATTTT. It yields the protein CASSPIQAVLSNQPQHF.

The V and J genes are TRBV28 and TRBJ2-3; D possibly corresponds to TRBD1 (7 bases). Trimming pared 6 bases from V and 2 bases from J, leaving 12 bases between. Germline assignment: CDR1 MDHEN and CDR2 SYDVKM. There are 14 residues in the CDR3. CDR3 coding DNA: TGTGCCAGCAGCTCAGGGGGGCCCACAGATACGCAGTATTTT. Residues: CASSSGGPTDTQYF.

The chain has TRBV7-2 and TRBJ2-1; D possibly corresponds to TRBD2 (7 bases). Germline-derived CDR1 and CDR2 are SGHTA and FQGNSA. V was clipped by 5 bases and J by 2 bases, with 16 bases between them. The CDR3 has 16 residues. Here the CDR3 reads CASSPIGGGTYNEQFF. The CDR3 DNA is TGTGCCAGCAGCCCCATAGGGGGGGGGACCTACAATGAGCAGTTCTTC.

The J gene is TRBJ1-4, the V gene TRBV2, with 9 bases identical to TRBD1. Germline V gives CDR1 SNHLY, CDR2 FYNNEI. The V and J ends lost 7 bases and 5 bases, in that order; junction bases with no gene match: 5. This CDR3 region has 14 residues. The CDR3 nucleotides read TGTGCCAGCAAGACGGACAGGGGAAATGAAAAACTGTTTTTT. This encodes CASKTDRGNEKLFF. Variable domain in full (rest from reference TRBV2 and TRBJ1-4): EPEVTQTPSHQVTQMGQEVILRCVPISNHLYFYWYRQILGQKVEFLVSFYNNEISEKSEIFDDQFSVERPDGSNFTLKIRSTKLEDSAMYFCASKTDRGNEKLFFGSGTQLSVL.